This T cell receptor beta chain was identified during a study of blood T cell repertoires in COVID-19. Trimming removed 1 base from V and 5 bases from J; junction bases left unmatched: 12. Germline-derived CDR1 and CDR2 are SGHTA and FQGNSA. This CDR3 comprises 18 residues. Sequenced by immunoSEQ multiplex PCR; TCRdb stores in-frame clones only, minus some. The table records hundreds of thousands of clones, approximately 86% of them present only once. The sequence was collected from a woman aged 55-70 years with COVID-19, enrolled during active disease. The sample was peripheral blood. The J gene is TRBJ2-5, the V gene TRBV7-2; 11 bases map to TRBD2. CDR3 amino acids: CASSLDPPLSGGAETQYF. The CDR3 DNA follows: TGTGCCAGCAGCTTAGACCCCCCCCTTAGCGGGGGGGCGGAGACCCAGTACTTC.